The clone carrying this TCR beta chain showed up just once. The antigen is not known. This sample is drawn from a study of CD8 T cells in ankylosing spondylitis. Study findings and constraints: Within ankylosing spondylitis blood, a TCR beta motif made up of seven to nine highly homologous variants appeared to be characteristic.

TCRdb reanalysed the 5' RACE reads using MiXCR and keeps one entry per CDR3 protein. The data contain approximately 300,000 distinct CDR3 sequences, 8% of them singletons. This TCR was sampled from a male donor with ankylosing spondylitis. The sample consisted of blood, either unsorted or a sorted T cell fraction (not recorded which).

The CDR3 DNA sequence: TGCGCCAGCAGCACGAGGCTAGCGGGCCAAGAGACCCAGTACTTC. It encodes CASSTRLAGQETQYF. The chain carries TRBV5-1 and TRBJ2-5; 8 nucleotides align to TRBD2. Germline loops: CDR1 SGHRS, CDR2 YFSETQ. This CDR3 region has 15 residues. Trimming at V came to 4 bases and at J to 1 base, leaving 6 bases not matched to a gene.